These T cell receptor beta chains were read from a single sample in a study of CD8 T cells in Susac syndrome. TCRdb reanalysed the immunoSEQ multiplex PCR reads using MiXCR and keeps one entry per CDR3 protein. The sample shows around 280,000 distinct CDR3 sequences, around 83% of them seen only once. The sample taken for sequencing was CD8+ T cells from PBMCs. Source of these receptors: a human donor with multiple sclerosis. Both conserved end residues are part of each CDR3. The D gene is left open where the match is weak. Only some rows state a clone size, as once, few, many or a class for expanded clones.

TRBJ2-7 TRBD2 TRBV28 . TGTGCCAGCAGTTTTCCCCCCCTCGTTAGCGGGAGGGCAAAGTACGAGCAGTACTTC CASSFPPLVSGRAKYEQYF
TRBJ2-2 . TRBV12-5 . TGTGCTAGTGGTCTGGACACCGGGGAGCTGTTTTTT CASGLDTGELFF
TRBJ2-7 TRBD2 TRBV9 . TGTGCCAGCAGCGTAGGAAGCGGGAAGGGGTACGAGCAGTACTTC CASSVGSGKGYEQYF
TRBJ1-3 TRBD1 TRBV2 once TGTGCCATGCCAGGGACAGACTCTGGAAACACCATATATTTT CAMPGTDSGNTIYF
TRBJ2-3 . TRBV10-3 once TGTGCCATCAGTGAGTCGGCATTGGTGGCAGGGGGGACAGATACGCAGTATTTT CAISESALVAGGTDTQYF
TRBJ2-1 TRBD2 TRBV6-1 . TGTGCCAGCAGCCTCGTGAGCCTAGCGGAAGGGGAGGTGCAGTTCTTC CASSLVSLAEGEVQFF
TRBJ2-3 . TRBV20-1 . TGCAGTGCTCTTCAGAGCGGTATTAGCACAGATACGCAGTATTTT CSALQSGISTDTQYF
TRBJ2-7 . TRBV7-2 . TGTGCCAGCACCGCGGGTGGCGAGCAGTACTTC CASTAGGEQYF
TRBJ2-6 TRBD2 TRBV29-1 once TGCAGCGTTGAAGAAGCGGGAGGTTACTCTGGGGCCAACGTCCTGACTTTC CSVEEAGGYSGANVLTF
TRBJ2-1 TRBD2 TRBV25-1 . TGTGCCACAAAAATAGCGGGAACGGGTAATGAGCAGTTCTTC CATKIAGTGNEQFF
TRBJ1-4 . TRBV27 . TGTGCCAGCAGTCGGGGCCAGGTAGATAATGAAAAACTGTTTTTT CASSRGQVDNEKLFF
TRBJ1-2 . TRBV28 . TGTGCCAGCAGGCCAGCTCGACGTAACTATGGCTACACCTTC CASRPARRNYGYTF
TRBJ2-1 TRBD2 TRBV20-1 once TGCAGTGCTAGACCGCCGGGACTAGCGGACAATGAGCAGTTCTTC CSARPPGLADNEQFF
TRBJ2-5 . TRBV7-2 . TGTGCCAGCACCCGAGGGGGAGACAAAGAGACCCAGTACTTC CASTRGGDKETQYF
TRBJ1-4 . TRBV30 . TGTGCCTGGAGTGTAAGACAGTTTAATGAAAAACTGTTTTTT CAWSVRQFNEKLFF
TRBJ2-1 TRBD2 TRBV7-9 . TGTGCCAGTCTCAAAACTAGCGGGAGGGGCTACAATGAGCAGTTCTTC CASLKTSGRGYNEQFF
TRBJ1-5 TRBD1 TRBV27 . TGTGCCTCCCGAGGCGGGACAGGGCCAAACCAGCCCCAGCATTTT CASRGGTGPNQPQHF
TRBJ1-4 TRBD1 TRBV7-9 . TGTGCCAGCAGCCCACCCGACAGGGGTGACGAAAAACTGTTTTTT CASSPPDRGDEKLFF